A single T cell receptor (beta chain) is shown here with its context. What this receptor recognizes is not known. No qualities accompany the bases; no much larger clone lies one base away. From the cysteine through the phenylalanine, the CDR3 covers 14 amino acids. Here the CDR3 DNA is all that survives: 42 bases in frame from base 1. V and J are truncated by 2 bases and 12 bases respectively, leaving an intervening sequence of 14 bases. The germline V gene gives CDR1 as SGHTA and CDR2 as FQGNSA. This sample stems from a study of patients and donors after allogeneic stem cell transplantation (dated by TCRdb to 2018 to 2020). Library preparation employed RT-PCR. Sequencing took place on a NextSeq 550. TCRdb handled the public reads itself, with Q25 trimming in fastp and clone calling in MiXCR, and kept productive beta chains. Rows matching on CDR3 protein sequence are summarized as one entry with the most common DNA and genes. The sample table lists roughly 230,000 distinct CDR3 sequences, over 12% of them with a count of one. Under 14% of the sample lies in the top ten.

Sequencing was performed on blood, either unsorted or a sorted T cell fraction (not recorded which). This TCR was sampled from a human donor who was either an allogeneic HSCT recipient or a stem cell or donor lymphocyte infusion donor (not recorded which). It is not recorded whose cells these are; they may come from a transplant donor. This receptor chain uses TRBV7-2 and TRBJ1-6; no D segment can be confidently identified. CDR3 sequence: CASSLRQFDLPLHF. The DNA sequence is TGTGCCAGCAGCTTAAGGCAGTTCGATCTACCCCTCCACTTT.